This T cell receptor beta chain was recovered during a study of human T cells and chemical hapten exposure. TCRdb reprocessed the RACE reads via MiXCR and lists one record per CDR3 protein. There are just over 350,000 distinct CDR3 sequences in the sample; about 6% occur only once, and about 5.6% lies in the top ten. Germline V gene lookup returns CDR1 LGHDT and CDR2 YNNKEL (reference sequence). The CDR3 runs to 13 residues. Trimming took 1 base from V and 3 from J, leaving 5 bases between them. Time point denoted: patch test 2, 6 weeks after DPC sensitization. The treatment here: therapeutic diphenylcyclopropenone sensitization with weekly scalp DPC.

V usage is TRBV3-1 and J usage is TRBJ2-3; D unclear. The sample here was whole blood, taken in connection with sensitization to the hapten diphenylcyclopropenone (DPC). This sequence was found in a woman aged 18-29 years with alopecia areata. Some clones in this sample may be carry-over from other donors' samples. CDR3 sequence reads: CASSQARTDTQYF. The DNA for the CDR3 is TGTGCCAGCAGCCAAGCCCGGACAGATACGCAGTATTTT.